Included here is one T cell receptor beta chain sequence, with context. What it recognizes is unknown. V lost 3 bases, J lost 6 bases, and 15 bases lay in between. CDR1 is ENHRY, CDR2 SYGVKD, per germline. The CDR3 sequence is 14 residues long. The sample belongs to a study of healthy donors' naive CD4 and CD8 T cells. The study's findings and limits: Reportedly, most V and J gene segments showed naive CD4+ versus CD8+ bias.

Each TCR library used around 540 ng of total RNA and a linear amplification protocol. One entry per CDR3 protein results from TCRdb running MiXCR on the reads. In the table there are approximately 180,000 distinct CDR3 sequences, around three quarters of which are singletons. Sequences were obtained from naive CD4+ and CD8+ T cells sorted from blood, pooled from several donors. The rearrangement uses TRBV10-3 and TRBJ2-7, with D possibly matching TRBD1 (6 bases). The sequence derives from a pool of human donors in good health; the sample pools cells from several healthy donors. CDR3 sequence: CAISDSLAGAEQYV. CDR3 in DNA: TGTGCCATCAGTGATTCCTTAGCAGGGGCCGAGCAGTACGTC.